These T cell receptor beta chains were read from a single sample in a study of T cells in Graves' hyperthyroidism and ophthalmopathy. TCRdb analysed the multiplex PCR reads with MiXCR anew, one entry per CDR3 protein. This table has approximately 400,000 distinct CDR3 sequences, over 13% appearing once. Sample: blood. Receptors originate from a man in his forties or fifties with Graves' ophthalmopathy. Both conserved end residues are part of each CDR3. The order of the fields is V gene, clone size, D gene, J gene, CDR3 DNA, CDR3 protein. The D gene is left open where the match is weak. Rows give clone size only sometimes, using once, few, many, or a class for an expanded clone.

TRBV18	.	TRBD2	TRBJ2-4	TGTGCCAGCTCACCACAGGGACTAGCGGGAAAAAACATTCAGTACTTC	CASSPQGLAGKNIQYF
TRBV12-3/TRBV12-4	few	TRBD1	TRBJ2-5	TGTGCCAGCAGTTTAGGCACAGGGGAAGAGACCCAGTACTTC	CASSLGTGEETQYF
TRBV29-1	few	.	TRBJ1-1	TGCAGCGTTGAAGGGACAGAGAACACTGAAGCTTTCTTT	CSVEGTENTEAFF
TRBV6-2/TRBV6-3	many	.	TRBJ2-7	TGTGCCAGCACGGCGGTAGACTACGAGCAGTACTTC	CASTAVDYEQYF
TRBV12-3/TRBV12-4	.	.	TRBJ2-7	TGTGCCAGCAGTTTCCGTGGCAGGGCCACCCTCTCCTACGAGCAGTACTTC	CASSFRGRATLSYEQYF
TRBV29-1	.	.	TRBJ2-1	TGCAGCGTTGGGCTAACCTACAATGAGCAGTTCTTC	CSVGLTYNEQFF
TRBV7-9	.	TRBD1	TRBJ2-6	TGTGCCAGCAGCTGGGACAGGGGTCCAGGGGCCAACGTCCTGACTTTC	CASSWDRGPGANVLTF
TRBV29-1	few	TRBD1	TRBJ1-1	TGCAGCGTCCACCTCAGGGGGCCCACTGAAGCTCTCTTT	CSVHLRGPTEALF
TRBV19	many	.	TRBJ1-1	TGTGCCAGTAGTTTTTTGAGTAGCCCTGAAGCTTTCTTT	CASSFLSSPEAFF
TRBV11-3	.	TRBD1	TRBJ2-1	TGTGCCAGCAGCTTAGTAGGGGACAGGGCGTTCAATGAGCAGTTCTTC	CASSLVGDRAFNEQFF